Listed below are T cell receptor beta chains from one sample, sequenced in a study of cytomegalovirus exposure and HLA in healthy donors. Libraries were prepared by immunoSEQ multiplex PCR; TCRdb keeps only in-frame clonotypes and omits some of them. The table includes roughly 150,000 clones, roughly 80% detected once. The sequencing input was PBMCs. These receptors were collected from a man in his forties or fifties in good health and CMV-seropositive. CDR3s include the opening cysteine and the closing phenylalanine or tryptophan. The D gene is left open where the match is weak. Clone size is given for some rows only: seen once, a few or many times, or a class if the clone is expanded.

d_call	v_call	clone_size	j_call	cdr3_nt	cdr3_aa
.	TRBV5-4	.	TRBJ2-3	TGTGCCAGCAGCCCCCAGCGAACTAGCACAGATACGCAGTATTTT	CASSPQRTSTDTQYF
.	TRBV7-3	.	TRBJ2-3	TGTGCCAGCAGCCAAGGGCAGGGTTTAATAGATACGCAGTATTTT	CASSQGQGLIDTQYF
TRBD1	TRBV28	.	TRBJ1-4	TGTGCCACCACCTCCCAGGGGGCGGCGTCTAATGAAAAACTGTTTTTT	CATTSQGAASNEKLFF
TRBD1	TRBV29-1	.	TRBJ2-5	TGCAGCGTGGGAACCGGGACAGGGGGTTCGGAGACCCAGTACTTC	CSVGTGTGGSETQYF
TRBD1	TRBV6-5	.	TRBJ1-3	TGTGCCAGCAGCCAGGGGGCTAAGAACACCATATATTTT	CASSQGAKNTIYF
TRBD1	TRBV28	.	TRBJ1-3	TGTGCCAGCACTCGACAGGGGCGGAACACCATATATTTT	CASTRQGRNTIYF
.	TRBV27	.	TRBJ1-6	TGTGCCAGCAGTTTTGCGAGCAGGTCTAATTCACCCCTCCACTTT	CASSFASRSNSPLHF
.	TRBV10-3	.	TRBJ2-2	TGTGCCATCAGACAGGCGAACACCGGGGAGCTGTTTTTT	CAIRQANTGELFF
.	TRBV7-2	few	TRBJ2-2	TGTGCCAGCAGCCCCAGAACAGTTAACACCGGGGAGCTGTTTTTT	CASSPRTVNTGELFF
TRBD2	TRBV9	.	TRBJ2-3	TGTGCCAGCAGCCCCCCTTTTCGGGGGGGCACAGATACGCAGTATTTT	CASSPPFRGGTDTQYF
TRBD1	TRBV6-6	.	TRBJ1-5	TGTGCCAGCAGTTACTTTACAGGGGACGATCAGCCCCAGCATTTT	CASSYFTGDDQPQHF
TRBD1	TRBV9	.	TRBJ2-6	TGTGCCAGCAGCCCGCGGACAGGGCTTTCTGGGGCCAACGTCCTGACTTTC	CASSPRTGLSGANVLTF
.	TRBV9	.	TRBJ2-1	TGTGCCACGGGGAGAGGGAGCTCCTACAATGAGCAGTTCTTC	CATGRGSSYNEQFF
TRBD2	TRBV7-9	.	TRBJ2-5	TGTGCCAGCAGCTTAGTCCGCGGGGGTGAGACCCAGTACTTC	CASSLVRGGETQYF
.	TRBV5-6	.	TRBJ2-1	TGTGCCAGCAGCAATAGGGGGAATGAGCAGTTCTTC	CASSNRGNEQFF
.	TRBV7-6	few	TRBJ2-3	TGTGCCAGCAGCTTAGGTGCTAGGATAACAGATACGCAGTATTTT	CASSLGARITDTQYF
TRBD1	TRBV2	once	TRBJ1-2	TGTGCCAGCACCGGGGACCGGGACAGGGGTACTAACTATGGCTACACCTTC	CASTGDRDRGTNYGYTF
TRBD2	TRBV9	.	TRBJ2-1	TGTGCCAGCAGCGGGGGGACTAGCGGGAGTGGTGAGCAGTTCTTC	CASSGGTSGSGEQFF
.	TRBV5-1	once	TRBJ2-5	TGCGCCAGCAGCTGGGGGGACCGCCAAGAGACCCAGTACTTC	CASSWGDRQETQYF
TRBD1	TRBV19	.	TRBJ2-2	TGTGCCAGTATCGTGGCACAGGGGTTCGGCGGGGAGCTGTTTTTT	CASIVAQGFGGELFF
.	TRBV4-1	.	TRBJ1-2	TGCGCCAGCAGCCAAGACCCTGGTCTGGGGGCAGCTAACTATGGCTACACCTTC	CASSQDPGLGAANYGYTF
.	TRBV6-5	.	TRBJ2-7	TGTGCCAGCAGTGTAACTCGAGGGCCGGGCGAGCAGTACTTC	CASSVTRGPGEQYF
.	TRBV28	.	TRBJ1-5	TGTACCAGCAGTTTGGTGAGGTTAGGACGGGGGAGCAATCAGCCCCAGCATTTT	CTSSLVRLGRGSNQPQHF
.	TRBV30	.	TRBJ1-5	TGTGCCTGGAGTGTCGGTAGGGGCGGCAATCAGCCCCAGCATTTT	CAWSVGRGGNQPQHF
TRBD2	TRBV28	.	TRBJ2-7	TGTGCCAGCAGTCCCCAAGCGGGAGGTGGGTCCTACGAGCAGTACTTC	CASSPQAGGGSYEQYF
TRBD2	TRBV27	.	TRBJ2-2	TGTGCCAGCAGTTTACGGACTAGCTCCGGGGAGCTGTTTTTT	CASSLRTSSGELFF
.	TRBV21-1	.	TRBJ2-3	TGTGCCAGCAGCACCCGGAGGACTAGCGGGGGGGCAGTCCCCTGGTGTGATACGCAGTATTTT	CASSTRRTSGGAVPWCDTQYF
TRBD2	TRBV5-4	.	TRBJ2-1	TGTGCCAGCAGCCTTAGCGGGAGTCGGTACAATGAGCAGTTCTTC	CASSLSGSRYNEQFF
TRBD2	TRBV5-1	.	TRBJ2-5	TGCGCCAGCAGCTCCAGATCTAGCGGGAGGGCTGGTGAGACCCAGTACTTC	CASSSRSSGRAGETQYF
.	TRBV5-1	.	TRBJ1-2	TGCGCCCCCCTCCGACACCCTAACTATGGCTACACCTTC	CAPLRHPNYGYTF
.	TRBV10-3	.	TRBJ2-7	TGTGCCATCAGTGTTGGGGCCTACGAGCGGTACTTC	CAISVGAYERYF
.	TRBV9	.	TRBJ1-1	TGTGCCAGCAGCGTAGCCCAGGGGCTGGGGAACACTGAAGCTTTCTTT	CASSVAQGLGNTEAFF
TRBD2	TRBV10-3	.	TRBJ2-2	TGTGCCATCAGTGGACGTAGCGGGAGGCCGTCCGGGGAGCTGTTTTTT	CAISGRSGRPSGELFF
TRBD1	TRBV5-1	.	TRBJ2-7	TGCGCCAGCAGCTTCGAGGACAGGGTTAACGAGCAGTACTTC	CASSFEDRVNEQYF
TRBD2	TRBV7-3	.	TRBJ2-1	TGTGCCAGCAGCCCTAGGGGCGGGAGTCCCTACAATGAGCAGTTCTTC	CASSPRGGSPYNEQFF
TRBD1	TRBV5-1	.	TRBJ2-1	TGCGCCAGCAGCTTGGGGAGAAGACGGGACAGCCCTTACAATGAGCAGTTCTTC	CASSLGRRRDSPYNEQFF
.	TRBV11-1	once	TRBJ1-6	TGTGCCAGCAGCTTCAATAGCGATTCACCCCTCCACTTT	CASSFNSDSPLHF
TRBD1	TRBV7-9	.	TRBJ1-6	TGTGCCAGCAGCCCGGGACAGGGCAACTCACCCCTCCACTTT	CASSPGQGNSPLHF
.	TRBV19	.	TRBJ2-1	TGTGCCAGTAGTGCGGGACAGAAAAATGAGCAGTTCTTC	CASSAGQKNEQFF
.	TRBV15	.	TRBJ2-2	TGTGCCACCCTCGGCGGTAGCCCGAACACCGGGGAGCTGTTTTTT	CATLGGSPNTGELFF
.	TRBV6-5	once	TRBJ1-5	TGTGCCAGCAGTTACTCACAGAATCAGCCCCAGCATTTT	CASSYSQNQPQHF
.	TRBV6-5	.	TRBJ2-7	TGTGCCAGCAGCCCAGGAGGCTCCTACGAGCAGTACTTC	CASSPGGSYEQYF
.	TRBV19	.	TRBJ1-2	TGTGCCAGTAAAGTCCAGGGGCGCGCCGTCTATGGCTACACCTTC	CASKVQGRAVYGYTF
TRBD1	TRBV5-5	once	TRBJ1-2	TGTGCCAGCAGCCTAGGACAGGGGGCAGGCTATGGCTACACCTTC	CASSLGQGAGYGYTF
.	TRBV5-5	.	TRBJ2-2	TGTGCCAGCAGCTTTCCAAAGAACACCGGGGAGCTGTTTTTT	CASSFPKNTGELFF
.	TRBV27	.	TRBJ1-5	TGTGCCAGCAGTTTAGCGGACAGCCAGCCCCAGCATTTT	CASSLADSQPQHF
TRBD2	TRBV27	once	TRBJ2-6	TGTGCCAGCAGTTTAGTGGCTAGCGGGGGTAGCTCTGGGGCCAACGTCCTGACTTTC	CASSLVASGGSSGANVLTF
.	TRBV4-1	.	TRBJ1-5	TGCGCCAGCAGCCAAGCGGGGGGGGGCGTGGGGAATCAGCCCCAGCATTTT	CASSQAGGGVGNQPQHF
.	TRBV29-1	once	TRBJ2-5	TGCAGCGTAGAATACTTGCAAGAGACCCAGTACTTC	CSVEYLQETQYF
.	TRBV28	once	TRBJ1-4	TGTGCCAGCAGAATTTTGGCCCACGAAAAACTGTTTTTT	CASRILAHEKLFF
TRBD1	TRBV5-1	.	TRBJ2-5	TGCGCCAGCAGCCAGTACCGGGACAGCCCCCAAGAGACCCAGTACTTC	CASSQYRDSPQETQYF
.	TRBV5-6	few	TRBJ2-7	TGTGCCAGCAGGACTTGCGACCGAGTTAGGCCCCCCTACGAGCAGTACTTC	CASRTCDRVRPPYEQYF
.	TRBV18	few	TRBJ2-2	TGTGCCAGCTCACCACCCGGGTGGAACACCGGGGAGCTGTTTTTT	CASSPPGWNTGELFF
.	TRBV6-5	.	TRBJ1-6	TGTGTCAGCAGTTTGAAGACAGGAGATAATTCACCCCTCCACTTT	CVSSLKTGDNSPLHF
TRBD2	TRBV7-2	.	TRBJ2-7	TGTGCCAGCAGCTTAGGCCTAGCGGGGGCCTACGAGCAGTACTTC	CASSLGLAGAYEQYF
.	TRBV10-3	once	TRBJ1-2	TGTGCCATCAGTGAGACGACATATGGCTACACCTTC	CAISETTYGYTF
TRBD1	TRBV2	once	TRBJ2-7	TGTGCCAGCAACGGACAGGAAAACTACGAGCAGTACTTC	CASNGQENYEQYF
TRBD1	TRBV19	once	TRBJ2-2	TGTGCCTGCACGGGACAGCCTAAGTCCGGGGAGCTGTTTTTT	CACTGQPKSGELFF
TRBD2	TRBV9	.	TRBJ2-1	TGTGCCAGCAGCGCCCTAGCGGGGGTGCAGTTCTTC	CASSALAGVQFF